Sequencing of this T cell receptor beta chain was carried out in a study of T cell changes during pregnancy in multiple sclerosis. The repertoire was sequenced with immunoSEQ multiplex PCR; TCRdb's copy has only in-frame clones and lacks some. The sample consists of roughly 38,000 clones, under 95% of them appearing once. The CDR3 is made up of 15 amino acids. From germline, CDR1 is SGHRS and CDR2 YFSETQ. V dropped 4 bases and J dropped 4; count of bases not matched to a gene: 10. The genes are TRBV5-1 and TRBJ1-1; 7 bases fit TRBD1. This receptor was identified in a female donor in good health, enrolled as a control in a pregnancy study. Specimen: CD4+ T cells from peripheral blood mononuclear cells, collected in the second trimester of pregnancy. CDR3 loop: CASSPRQGRATEAFF. The CDR3, as DNA: TGCGCCAGCAGCCCCCGACAGGGTCGGGCCACTGAAGCTTTCTTT.